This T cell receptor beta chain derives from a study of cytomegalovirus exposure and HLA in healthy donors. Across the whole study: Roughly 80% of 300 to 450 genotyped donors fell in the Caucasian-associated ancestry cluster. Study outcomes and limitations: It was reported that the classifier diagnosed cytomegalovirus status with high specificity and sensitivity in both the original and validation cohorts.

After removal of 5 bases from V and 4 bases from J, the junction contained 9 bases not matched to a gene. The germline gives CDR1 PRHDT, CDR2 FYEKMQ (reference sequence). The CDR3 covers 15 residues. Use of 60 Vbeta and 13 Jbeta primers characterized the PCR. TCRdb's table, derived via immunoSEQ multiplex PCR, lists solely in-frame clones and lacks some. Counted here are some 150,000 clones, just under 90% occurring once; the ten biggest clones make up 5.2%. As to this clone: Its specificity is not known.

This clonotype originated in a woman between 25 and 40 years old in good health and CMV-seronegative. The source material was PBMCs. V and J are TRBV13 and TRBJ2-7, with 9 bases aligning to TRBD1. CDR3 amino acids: CASSATGQGLYEQYF. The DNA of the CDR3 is TGTGCCAGCAGCGCCACGGGACAGGGTTTATACGAGCAGTACTTC.